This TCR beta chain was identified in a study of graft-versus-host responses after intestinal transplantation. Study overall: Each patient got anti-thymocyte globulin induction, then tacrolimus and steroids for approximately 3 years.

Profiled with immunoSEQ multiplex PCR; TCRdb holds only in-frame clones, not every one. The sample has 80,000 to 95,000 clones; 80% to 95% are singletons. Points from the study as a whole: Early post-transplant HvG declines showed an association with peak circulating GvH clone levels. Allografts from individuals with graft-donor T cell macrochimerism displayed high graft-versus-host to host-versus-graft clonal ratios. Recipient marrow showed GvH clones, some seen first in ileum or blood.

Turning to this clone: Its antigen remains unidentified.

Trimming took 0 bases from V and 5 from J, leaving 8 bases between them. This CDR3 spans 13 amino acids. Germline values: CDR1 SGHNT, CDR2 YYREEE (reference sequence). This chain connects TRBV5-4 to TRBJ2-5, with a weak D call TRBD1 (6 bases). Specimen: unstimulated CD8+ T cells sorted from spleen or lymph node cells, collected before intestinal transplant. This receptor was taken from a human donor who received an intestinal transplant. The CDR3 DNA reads TGTGCCAGCAGCTTGGCCCAGGGGGAGACCCAGTACTTC. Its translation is CASSLAQGETQYF. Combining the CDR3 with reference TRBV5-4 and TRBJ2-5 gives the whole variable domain ETGVTQSPTHLIKTRGQQVTLRCSSQSGHNTVSWYQQALGQGPQFIFQYYREEENGRGNFPPRFSGLQFPNYSSELNVNALELDDSALYLCASSLAQGETQYFGPGTRLLVL.